The 10 T cell receptor beta chains reported below all come from one sample, sequenced in a study of cytomegalovirus exposure and HLA in healthy donors. Researchers ran the PCR with 60 Vbeta and 13 Jbeta primers. Some clones are missing from TCRdb's copy, which holds only in-frame ones; the method was immunoSEQ multiplex PCR. This table holds more than 150,000 clones, around 80% found once. Sample: PBMCs. The receptors derive from a woman aged 25-40 years in good health and CMV-seronegative.

The rearrangement links TRBV7-2 to TRBJ2-5, with 13 bases lining up with TRBD2. Germline V gene sequence: CDR1 SGHTA, CDR2 FQGNSA. Losses at the gene ends were 1 base for V and 2 bases for J; bases not matched to a gene: 7. CDR3 length: 18 amino acids. The CDR3 here is CASSLVMGGLAGQETQYF. The CDR3 DNA reads as TGTGCCAGCAGCTTAGTCATGGGGGGACTAGCGGGACAAGAGACCCAGTACTTC.

V is TRBV2 and J is TRBJ2-3; a weak D match, TRBD1 (6 bases). Per the germline V gene, CDR1 is SNHLY and CDR2 is FYNNEI. The germline V and J ends were trimmed by 1 base and 0 bases, with 8 bases remaining between them. The CDR3 covers 15 residues. CDR3 amino acids: CASSEGDTSTDTQYF. The CDR3 nucleotides are TGTGCCAGCAGTGAAGGGGACACAAGCACAGATACGCAGTATTTT. The whole variable domain, filled in from reference TRBV2 and TRBJ2-3, reads EPEVTQTPSHQVTQMGQEVILRCVPISNHLYFYWYRQILGQKVEFLVSFYNNEISEKSEIFDDQFSVERPDGSNFTLKIRSTKLEDSAMYFCASSEGDTSTDTQYFGPGTRLTVL.

J is TRBJ2-7 and V is TRBV2; a possible D gene is TRBD2 (6 bases). V gave up 6 bases and J gave up 5 bases, with 11 bases separating them. Germline assignment: CDR1 SNHLY and CDR2 FYNNEI. This CDR3 region has 12 residues. The CDR3 DNA is TGTGCCAGCAGATCGTCGGGGGACGAGCAGTACTTC. Protein product: CASRSSGDEQYF.

This chain connects TRBV6-1 to TRBJ1-2, with 7 bases fitting TRBD1. In germline, CDR1 is MNHNS, CDR2 SASEGT. Trimming cost V 6 bases and J 3 bases; bases outside gene matches: 7. There are 14 residues in the CDR3. This chain's CDR3 is CASSTGDLDYGYTF. CDR3 nucleotide sequence: TGTGCCAGCAGCACAGGGGATTTAGACTATGGCTACACCTTC.

The J gene is TRBJ2-2, the V gene TRBV19; D is possibly TRBD1 (6 bases). The length of the CDR3 is 14 residues. V lost 4 bases and J 4 bases, leaving 10 bases between the germline ends. CDR1 LNHDA and CDR2 SQIVND come from the germline V gene (reference sequence). The DNA for the CDR3 is TGTGCCAGTAGTAAAGACAGGTCCACCGGGGAGCTGTTTTTT. Translated: CASSKDRSTGELFF.

This chain joins TRBV7-2 and TRBJ1-5, with 7 bases lining up with TRBD1. The CDR3 has 16 amino acids. With 1 base clipped from V and 3 bases from J, the junction kept 6 bases outside the gene matches. Per germline, CDR1 SGHTA and CDR2 FQGNSA. The CDR3 loop is CASSLGGQRYNQPQHF. The CDR3 DNA sequence: TGTGCCAGCAGCTTAGGGGGACAGAGATACAATCAGCCCCAGCATTTT.

The J gene is TRBJ2-1, the V gene TRBV5-1, with D unresolved. The CDR3 runs to 13 residues. CDR1 and CDR2 from the germline V gene are SGHRS and YFSETQ. V shed 1 base and J shed 4 bases, with 6 bases lying between them. CDR3 coding DNA: TGCGCCAGCAGCTTGAGAGGTTACAATGAGCAGTTCTTC. As protein: CASSLRGYNEQFF. The full variable domain, with the rest looked up from reference TRBV5-1 and TRBJ2-1, is KAGVTQTPRYLIKTRGQQVTLSCSPISGHRSVSWYQQTPGQGLQFLFEYFSETQRNKGNFPGRFSGRQFSNSRSEMNVSTLELGDSALYLCASSLRGYNEQFFGPGTRLTVL.

This clone was seen just once. This chain uses TRBV9 with TRBJ2-3; TRBD2 matches 8 bases. The germline gives CDR1 SGDLS, CDR2 YYNGEE. The CDR3 is 14 amino acids. The J segment lost 0 bases and the V segment lost 7 bases, leaving 4 bases of the junction unmatched. The CDR3 coding sequence is TGTGCCAGCCAAAGCGGGGGTAGCACAGATACGCAGTATTTT. Translating gives CASQSGGSTDTQYF.

The V gene is TRBV4-1, the J gene TRBJ1-1; 7 nucleotides match TRBD1. The CDR3 is 15 amino acids. The V gene end was trimmed by 1 base and the J gene end by 0 bases; junction bases not matched to a gene: 2. Germline V gene sequence: CDR1 MGHRA, CDR2 YSYEKL. CDR3 region: CASSQATGVNTEAFF. CDR3 DNA: TGCGCCAGCAGCCAAGCAACAGGGGTGAACACTGAAGCTTTCTTT.

The chain joins TRBV29-1 to TRBJ1-2; maybe TRBD1 (6 bases). The V gene's germline CDR1 is SQVTM and CDR2 ANQGSEA. The CDR3 is made up of 11 amino acids. V dropped 7 bases and J dropped 6 bases, with 12 bases sitting between them. This CDR3 is CSGTGSDGYTF. The CDR3 DNA reads TGCAGCGGCACAGGGAGCGATGGCTACACCTTC.